The 24 T cell receptor beta chains below were found in one sample sequenced in a study of control samples from healthy donors and cancer patients. Profiled with immunoSEQ multiplex PCR; TCRdb holds only in-frame clones, not every one. Of under 450,000 clones listed, 75% to 95% are singletons. Sequenced: PBMCs. All receptors derive from a man aged 35-49 years with head and neck cancer.

In this sample, this clone turned up once. This rearrangement joins TRBV28 to TRBJ1-6; 7 bases are a match to TRBD1. CDR3 size: 13 residues. Germline V gene data show CDR1 as MDHEN and CDR2 as SYDVKM. J gave up 7 bases and V 6 bases, and 3 bases lay outside the gene matches. Written as DNA, the CDR3 is TGTGCCAGCAGGGGACAGACCAATTCACCCCTCCACTTT. This gives the protein CASRGQTNSPLHF.

The chain combines TRBV28 with TRBJ1-6, with unresolved D. CDR1 is MDHEN, CDR2 SYDVKM, per germline. Trimming removed 4 bases at V and 13 bases at J, with 17 bases between. The CDR3 sequence is 14 residues long. CDR3 in amino acids: CASSSGWNSRPLHF. The CDR3 coding sequence is TGTGCCAGCAGTTCAGGCTGGAATTCAAGGCCCCTCCACTTT. The full variable domain, with the rest looked up from reference TRBV28 and TRBJ1-6, is DVKVTQSSRYLVKRTGEKVFLECVQDMDHENMFWYRQDPGLGLRLIYFSYDVKMKEKGDIPEGYSVSREKKERFSLILESASTNQTSMYLCASSSGWNSRPLHFGNGTRLTVT.

This chain joins TRBV10-1 and TRBJ2-3; D is ambiguous. The CDR3 contains 15 residues. V shed 3 bases and J shed 6 bases, with 16 bases lying between them. CDR1 and CDR2 (germline): WNHNN, SYGVQD (reference sequence). This CDR3 is CASSDPLSPVDTQYF. Here the CDR3 DNA reads TGCGCCAGCAGTGACCCCCTTAGCCCGGTGGATACGCAGTATTTT.

The chain combines TRBV7-2 with TRBJ2-6, with D perhaps matching TRBD1 (5 bases). The ends were cut back, 5 bases at V and 0 bases at J, with 11 bases in the middle. The V gene's germline CDR1 is SGHTA and CDR2 FQGNSA. The CDR3 has 16 amino acids. The CDR3 spells CASSPRALSGANVLTF. In nucleotides, the CDR3 is TGTGCCAGCAGCCCCAGGGCCCTCTCTGGGGCCAACGTCCTGACTTTC.

This chain's CDR3 is CASSTTSGRAVADTQYF. The CDR3 DNA follows: TGTGCCAGTAGTACGACTAGCGGGAGGGCTGTGGCAGATACGCAGTATTTT. The V and J genes are TRBV19 and TRBJ2-3, with 14 bases matching TRBD2. The V segment lost 4 bases and the J segment 4 bases; nucleotides outside the gene matches: 7. CDR3 length: 17 residues. Germline CDR1 LNHDA, CDR2 SQIVND (reference sequence).

This rearrangement joins TRBV21-1 to TRBJ1-5. TRBV21-1 is labeled a pseudogene. The CDR3 covers 15 residues. This CDR3 is CASSKVGGSNQPQHF. CDR3 sequence (DNA): TGTGCCAGCAGCAAAGTTGGGGGAAGCAATCAGCCCCAGCATTTT.

There are a few counts of this clone. The chain joins TRBV5-1 to TRBJ2-1, with a tentative D call TRBD1 (6 bases). V was cut by 2 bases and J by 7 bases, with 16 bases left in between. Germline V gene sequence: CDR1 SGHRS, CDR2 YFSETQ. The CDR3 totals 15 residues. The CDR3 coding sequence is TGCGCCAGCAGCTTCCCAGGACAGTCGGAAAATGAGCAGTTCTTC. This gives the protein CASSFPGQSENEQFF.

The chain joins TRBV11-2 to TRBJ2-3; possibly TRBD1 for D (7 bases). The germline V gene has CDR1 SGHAT and CDR2 FQNNGV. V was cut by 5 bases and J by 0 bases, with 15 bases left in between. The CDR3 is 16 amino acids. CDR3 in DNA: TGTGCCAGCAGCAGAGCAGGGGGGTCTAGCACAGATACGCAGTATTTT. It translates to CASSRAGGSSTDTQYF.

This chain uses TRBV5-1 with TRBJ2-6, with 8 bases matching TRBD1. CDR1 and CDR2 from the germline V gene are SGHRS and YFSETQ. The CDR3 sequence is 15 residues long. V lost 3 bases, J lost 2 bases, and 1 base stayed unmatched. The CDR3: CASSSTGAGANVLTF. The DNA of the CDR3 is TGCGCCAGCAGCTCGACAGGGGCTGGGGCCAACGTCCTGACTTTC.

J is TRBJ2-3 and V is TRBV5-6; D perhaps matches TRBD1 (6 bases). The CDR3 covers 15 residues. Deletions cut 2 bases from V and 1 base from J, with 11 bases between. Germline V gives CDR1 SGHDT, CDR2 YYEEEE. CDR3 DNA: TGTGCCAGCAGCTTAGCCAGGGGTGGCACAGATACGCAGTATTTT. This encodes CASSLARGGTDTQYF.

The chain carries TRBV7-2 and TRBJ2-7, with D maybe TRBD2 (6 bases). Germline loops: CDR1 SGHTA, CDR2 FQGNSA. V lost 6 bases and J 3 bases, leaving 18 bases between the germline ends. CDR3 length: 15 amino acids. CDR3 protein: CASSFVTGTYYEQYF. In nucleotides, the CDR3 is TGTGCCAGCAGTTTTGTCACCGGGACTTACTACGAGCAGTACTTC.

The chain combines TRBV2 with TRBJ2-3; D remains ambiguous. The germline V and J ends were trimmed by 2 bases and 0 bases, with 9 bases remaining between them. Germline-derived CDR1 and CDR2 are SNHLY and FYNNEI. CDR3 length: 15 amino acids. The CDR3 loop is CASSERSASTDTQYF. The CDR3 DNA is TGTGCCAGCAGTGAAAGGTCAGCGAGCACAGATACGCAGTATTTT. The full variable domain, its missing parts supplied by reference TRBV2 and TRBJ2-3, is EPEVTQTPSHQVTQMGQEVILRCVPISNHLYFYWYRQILGQKVEFLVSFYNNEISEKSEIFDDQFSVERPDGSNFTLKIRSTKLEDSAMYFCASSERSASTDTQYFGPGTRLTVL.

The genes are TRBV7-8 and TRBJ1-4; 7 nucleotides line up with TRBD1. V lost 0 bases and J lost 8; bases outside the gene matches: 6. The CDR3 totals 15 residues. CDR1 and CDR2 (germline): SGHVS, FQNEAQ. The CDR3, as DNA: TGTGCCAGCAGCTTAGCCACAGGGGTTTGGGAAAAACTGTTTTTT. This gives the protein CASSLATGVWEKLFF.

On this clone itself: Different DNA sequences within this sample yield the same CDR3. This chain uses TRBV5-1 with TRBJ2-7; the match to TRBD1 covers 10 bases. The CDR3 length is 14 residues. Per the germline V gene, CDR1 is SGHRS and CDR2 is YFSETQ. The J segment lost 4 bases and the V segment lost 0 bases, leaving 1 base of the junction unmatched. This CDR3 is CASSLGDRGYEQYF. Written as DNA, the CDR3 is TGCGCCAGCAGCTTGGGGGACAGGGGATACGAGCAGTACTTC.

The gene calls are TRBV2 and TRBJ1-2, with TRBD1 identical over 7 bases. Germline CDR1 reads SNHLY; CDR2 reads FYNNEI. J was trimmed by 2 bases and V by 10 bases; bases with no gene match: 7. The CDR3 loop spans 13 amino acids. CDR3 DNA: TGTGCCAACGGACAGGTCGACAACTATGGCTACACCTTC. This translates into CANGQVDNYGYTF. Full variable domain (missing parts from reference TRBV2 and TRBJ1-2): EPEVTQTPSHQVTQMGQEVILRCVPISNHLYFYWYRQILGQKVEFLVSFYNNEISEKSEIFDDQFSVERPDGSNFTLKIRSTKLEDSAMYFCANGQVDNYGYTFGSGTRLTVV.

V gene TRBV24-1 combines with J gene TRBJ2-1; weak D call: TRBD1 (5 bases). There are 18 residues in the CDR3. Trimming pared 3 bases from V and 0 bases from J, leaving 17 bases between. Germline-derived CDR1 and CDR2 are KGHDR and SFDVKD. For the CDR3, the DNA is TGTGCCACCAGTGATCTTCAGAAAGGGGTAAGCTCCTACAATGAGCAGTTCTTC. It is translated as CATSDLQKGVSSYNEQFF.

V is TRBV28 and J is TRBJ2-1; 7 bases match TRBD1. The CDR3 loop spans 15 amino acids. V trimming: 3 bases; J trimming: 7 bases; junction bases outside the gene matches: 9. CDR1 and CDR2 from the germline V gene are MDHEN and SYDVKM. The CDR3 loop is CASSLGTGDRNEQFF. The CDR3, as DNA: TGTGCCAGCAGTTTGGGAACAGGGGATAGGAATGAGCAGTTCTTC.

The chain is built from TRBV6-5 and TRBJ1-6; D is undetermined. Germline CDR1 and CDR2: MNHEY and SVGAGI. Trimming took off 0 bases at V and 7 bases at J, with 13 bases between the two ends. The CDR3 is 16 amino acids. CDR3 nucleotide sequence: TGTGCCAGCAGTTACTCGTCGGATCCCACGAATTCACCCCTCCACTTT. It is translated as CASSYSSDPTNSPLHF.

This clone turned up a few times. V usage is TRBV7-3 and J usage is TRBJ1-1, with D possibly TRBD1 on 5 matching bases. V lost 5 bases and J 6 bases, leaving 16 bases between the germline ends. Per germline, CDR1 SGHTA and CDR2 FQGTGA. The CDR3 has 14 residues. This CDR3 reads CASSIGTSGAEAFF. The DNA for the CDR3 is TGTGCCAGCAGCATAGGGACGAGTGGAGCTGAAGCTTTCTTT. Full variable domain (rest looked up from reference TRBV7-3 and TRBJ1-1): GAGVSQTPSNKVTEKGKYVELRCDPISGHTALYWYRQSLGQGPEFLIYFQGTGAADDSGLPNDRFFAVRPEGSVSTLKIQRTERGDSAVYLCASSIGTSGAEAFFGQGTRLTVV.

The chain is built from TRBV29-1 and TRBJ2-7; possibly TRBD1 for D (5 bases). Deletions cut 2 bases from V and 2 bases from J, with 10 bases between. The CDR3 covers 13 residues. The germline V gene encodes CDR1 SQVTM and CDR2 ANQGSEA. CDR3: CSVELTDTYEQYF. The CDR3 region has the DNA TGCAGCGTTGAATTGACAGACACCTACGAGCAGTACTTC.

The rearrangement uses TRBV7-3 and TRBJ1-1; D may be TRBD1 (6 bases). The germline V gene has CDR1 SGHTA and CDR2 FQGTGA. With 4 bases removed from V and 1 base from J, the gap between germline ends came to 25 bases. The CDR3 covers 19 residues. The CDR3 loop is CASSSKPRSGEGTNTEAFF. The CDR3 bases are TGTGCCAGCAGCTCCAAACCAAGATCAGGGGAGGGTACGAACACTGAAGCTTTCTTT. Using reference TRBV7-3 and TRBJ1-1 for the parts outside the CDR3, the full variable domain is GAGVSQTPSNKVTEKGKYVELRCDPISGHTALYWYRQSLGQGPEFLIYFQGTGAADDSGLPNDRFFAVRPEGSVSTLKIQRTERGDSAVYLCASSSKPRSGEGTNTEAFFGQGTRLTVV.

Concerning this clone itself: This sample includes further DNA sequences coding for the same CDR3. The V call is TRBV5-1, the J call TRBJ2-7; 7 bases are shared with TRBD2. V was clipped by 0 bases and J by 2 bases; unmatched bases: 8. The CDR3 runs 16 residues. Germline V gives CDR1 SGHRS, CDR2 YFSETQ. The CDR3 loop is CASSLVGGSGTYEQYF. The CDR3 bases are TGCGCCAGCAGCTTGGTGGGGGGGAGCGGGACCTACGAGCAGTACTTC.

The chain recombines TRBV19 with TRBJ1-6; 8 positions agree with TRBD1. The germline V gene has CDR1 LNHDA and CDR2 SQIVND (reference sequence). The CDR3 runs 14 residues. V was pared by 5 bases and J by 10 bases, with 7 bases of the junction left unmatched. The CDR3: CASSPGQDPSPLHF. DNA of the CDR3: TGTGCCAGTAGTCCGGGACAGGATCCGTCACCCCTCCACTTT.

This clone was seen only once. The rearrangement links TRBV7-3 to TRBJ2-3, with TRBD1 as a possible D gene (6 bases). CDR3 length equals 18 residues. Germline V lookup: CDR1 SGHTA, CDR2 FQGTGA. Trimming removed 5 bases from V and 0 bases from J, with 21 bases in between. The CDR3 reads CASSPWGRGPLSTDTQYF. The CDR3 nucleotides read TGTGCCAGCAGCCCTTGGGGCAGGGGTCCTCTTAGCACAGATACGCAGTATTTT.